A selection of T cell receptor beta chains follows, all from one sample in a study of yellow fever vaccine responses in identical twins. TCRdb re-derived calls from the RT-PCR reads in MiXCR, one entry per CDR3 protein. The sample holds roughly 3,800 distinct CDR3 sequences, around 90% seen once. Here the sequenced sample was T cells from blood (PBMCs), unsorted or a sorted subset (not recorded which), taken before or after yellow fever vaccination (not recorded which). These receptor sequences come from a woman under 30 who received the yellow fever vaccine. Both conserved end residues are part of each CDR3. D genes are given only for firm matches. Where a row states a size, it is once, few, many or the class of an expanded clone; other rows omit it.

j_gene: TRBJ2-5
abundance: NA
d_gene: NA
v_gene: TRBV6-5
CDR3nt: TGTGCCAGCAGTTACTCGACGGGAGGGGGCGGAGAGACCCAGTACTTC
CDR3aa: CASSYSTGGGGETQYF

j_gene: TRBJ2-7
abundance: NA
d_gene: NA
v_gene: TRBV7-6
CDR3nt: TGTGCCAGCAGCTCCCGGGATACGAATGTGGAGCAGTACTTC
CDR3aa: CASSSRDTNVEQYF

j_gene: TRBJ2-1
abundance: NA
d_gene: NA
v_gene: TRBV20-1
CDR3nt: TGCAGTGCTAGAGATTGGGAAGAGGTAGTTGCCTACAATGAGCAGTTCTTC
CDR3aa: CSARDWEEVVAYNEQFF

j_gene: TRBJ2-5
abundance: once
d_gene: TRBD2
v_gene: TRBV5-5
CDR3nt: TGTGCCAGCAGGACCGGGACTAGCGGGGGGGGTCAAGAGACCCAGTACTTC
CDR3aa: CASRTGTSGGGQETQYF

j_gene: TRBJ2-5
abundance: NA
d_gene: NA
v_gene: TRBV6-2/TRBV6-3
CDR3nt: TGTGCCAGCAGTTACTCTCCCAGTCAAGAGACCCAGTACTTC
CDR3aa: CASSYSPSQETQYF

j_gene: TRBJ1-1
abundance: NA
d_gene: NA
v_gene: TRBV28
CDR3nt: TGTGCCACTAAGGGATCGACTGAAGCTTTCTTT
CDR3aa: CATKGSTEAFF

j_gene: TRBJ1-1
abundance: once
d_gene: NA
v_gene: TRBV18
CDR3nt: TGTGCCAGCTCACCAAGATCTGGGCAGGGCACTGAAGCTTTCTTT
CDR3aa: CASSPRSGQGTEAFF

j_gene: TRBJ2-1
abundance: NA
d_gene: NA
v_gene: TRBV4-3
CDR3nt: TGCGCCAGCAGCCCTTTCGGGACGGCATACAATGAGCAGTTCTTC
CDR3aa: CASSPFGTAYNEQFF

j_gene: TRBJ1-2
abundance: NA
d_gene: NA
v_gene: TRBV29-1
CDR3nt: TGCAGCGTGGGGCCCGAGGGTGGCTACACCTTC
CDR3aa: CSVGPEGGYTF

j_gene: TRBJ2-3
abundance: NA
d_gene: NA
v_gene: TRBV6-1
CDR3nt: TGTGCCAGCACCCACACGGCGGATACGCAGTATTTT
CDR3aa: CASTHTADTQYF

j_gene: TRBJ2-3
abundance: NA
d_gene: NA
v_gene: TRBV5-4
CDR3nt: TGTGCCAGCAGCTCCTTCAGACAGGACCTTAGACAGTATTTT
CDR3aa: CASSSFRQDLRQYF

j_gene: TRBJ2-7
abundance: NA
d_gene: NA
v_gene: TRBV28
CDR3nt: TGTGCCAGCAGTTTATGGACCTACGAGCAGTACTTC
CDR3aa: CASSLWTYEQYF

j_gene: TRBJ2-5
abundance: NA
d_gene: NA
v_gene: TRBV7-3
CDR3nt: TGTGCCAGCAGCTTACTTGGGGGAGAAGAGACCCAGTACTTC
CDR3aa: CASSLLGGEETQYF

j_gene: TRBJ2-7
abundance: NA
d_gene: NA
v_gene: TRBV6-5
CDR3nt: TGTGCCAGCAGTTACCAGGCGAATCTTGCCGAGCAGTACTTC
CDR3aa: CASSYQANLAEQYF

j_gene: TRBJ1-6
abundance: NA
d_gene: TRBD1
v_gene: TRBV4-2
CDR3nt: TGTGCCAGCAGCCCCCGCAGGGGGCAATCACCCCTCCACTTT
CDR3aa: CASSPRRGQSPLHF

j_gene: TRBJ1-1
abundance: NA
d_gene: NA
v_gene: TRBV18
CDR3nt: TGTGCCAGCTCACTCTTCGAGGGGGGTAACACTGAAGCTTTCTTT
CDR3aa: CASSLFEGGNTEAFF

j_gene: TRBJ2-5
abundance: NA
d_gene: NA
v_gene: TRBV13
CDR3nt: TGTGCCACTTACCGGGGCCTCAGCAAAGAGACCCAGTACTTC
CDR3aa: CATYRGLSKETQYF

j_gene: TRBJ2-3
abundance: NA
d_gene: NA
v_gene: TRBV5-1
CDR3nt: TGCGCCAGCAGCTTGGGAGCCACAGATACGCAGTATTTT
CDR3aa: CASSLGATDTQYF

j_gene: TRBJ1-2
abundance: NA
d_gene: NA
v_gene: TRBV11-1
CDR3nt: TGTGCCAGCAGCCCTTCGGTCTATGGCTACACCTTC
CDR3aa: CASSPSVYGYTF

j_gene: TRBJ2-2
abundance: NA
d_gene: NA
v_gene: TRBV2
CDR3nt: TGTGCCAGCAGTGGGAAGGGGGGGACCGGGGAGCTGTTTTTT
CDR3aa: CASSGKGGTGELFF

j_gene: TRBJ2-1
abundance: NA
d_gene: NA
v_gene: TRBV11-3
CDR3nt: TGTGCCAGCAGCCACGACAGGAGCTCCTACAATGAGCAGTTCTTC
CDR3aa: CASSHDRSSYNEQFF

j_gene: TRBJ2-3
abundance: NA
d_gene: TRBD1
v_gene: TRBV5-8
CDR3nt: TGTGCCAGCAGCACCGGGACAGGGGCGACAGATACGCAGTATTTT
CDR3aa: CASSTGTGATDTQYF

j_gene: TRBJ2-1
abundance: NA
d_gene: NA
v_gene: TRBV20-1
CDR3nt: TGCAGTGCTAGAGTTTCGGTGCAGGGGACTGAGCAGTTCTTC
CDR3aa: CSARVSVQGTEQFF

j_gene: TRBJ1-1
abundance: NA
d_gene: NA
v_gene: TRBV23-1
CDR3nt: TGCGCCAGCAGACACAACAGTGGGGTAGAGGAGGGTGAAGCTTTCTTT
CDR3aa: CASRHNSGVEEGEAFF

j_gene: TRBJ2-7
abundance: NA
d_gene: TRBD2
v_gene: TRBV15
CDR3nt: TGTGCCACCAGCACTAGCGGGGGATCCTACGAGCAGTACTTC
CDR3aa: CATSTSGGSYEQYF

j_gene: TRBJ1-4
abundance: NA
d_gene: NA
v_gene: TRBV13
CDR3nt: TGTGCCAGCAGCCCCCCCCAGGGGGAAAAACTGTTTTTT
CDR3aa: CASSPPQGEKLFF

j_gene: TRBJ2-3
abundance: once
d_gene: NA
v_gene: TRBV4-1
CDR3nt: TGCGCCAGCAGCCAAGTTCAGGGGGGGACAGATACGCAGTATTTT
CDR3aa: CASSQVQGGTDTQYF

j_gene: TRBJ1-5
abundance: NA
d_gene: NA
v_gene: TRBV12-3/TRBV12-4
CDR3nt: TGTGCCAGCAGTGTAGGGCCGGAAAGCAATCAGCCCCAGCATTTT
CDR3aa: CASSVGPESNQPQHF

j_gene: TRBJ2-7
abundance: NA
d_gene: NA
v_gene: TRBV14
CDR3nt: TGTGCCAGCAGCCAAGAGGGAACAGGCATCTACGAGCAGTACTTC
CDR3aa: CASSQEGTGIYEQYF

j_gene: TRBJ2-1
abundance: NA
d_gene: NA
v_gene: TRBV29-1
CDR3nt: TGCAGCGTTGCTAACAATGAGCAGTTCTTC
CDR3aa: CSVANNEQFF

j_gene: TRBJ2-7
abundance: NA
d_gene: NA
v_gene: TRBV14
CDR3nt: TGTGCCAGCAGCCAAGAGAAGTACGAGCAGTACTTC
CDR3aa: CASSQEKYEQYF

j_gene: TRBJ2-2
abundance: NA
d_gene: TRBD2
v_gene: TRBV9
CDR3nt: TGTGCCAGCAGCAAGCGGGAGAGCACCGGGGAGCTGTTTTTT
CDR3aa: CASSKRESTGELFF

j_gene: TRBJ1-5
abundance: NA
d_gene: NA
v_gene: TRBV11-3
CDR3nt: TGTGCCAGCAGCCTCATGGGAGGTCAGCCCCAGCATTTT
CDR3aa: CASSLMGGQPQHF